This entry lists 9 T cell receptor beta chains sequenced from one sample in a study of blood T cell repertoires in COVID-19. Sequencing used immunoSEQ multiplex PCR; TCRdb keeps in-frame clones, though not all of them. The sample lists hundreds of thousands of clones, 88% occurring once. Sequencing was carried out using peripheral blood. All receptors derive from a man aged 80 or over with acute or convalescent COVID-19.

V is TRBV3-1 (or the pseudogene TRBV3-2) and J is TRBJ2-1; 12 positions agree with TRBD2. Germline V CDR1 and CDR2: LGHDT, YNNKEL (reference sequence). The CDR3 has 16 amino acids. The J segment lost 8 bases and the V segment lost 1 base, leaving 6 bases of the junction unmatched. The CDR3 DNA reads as TGTGCCAGCAGCCAAGGGCTAGCGGGGGGGATCTATGAGCAGTTCTTC. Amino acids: CASSQGLAGGIYEQFF.

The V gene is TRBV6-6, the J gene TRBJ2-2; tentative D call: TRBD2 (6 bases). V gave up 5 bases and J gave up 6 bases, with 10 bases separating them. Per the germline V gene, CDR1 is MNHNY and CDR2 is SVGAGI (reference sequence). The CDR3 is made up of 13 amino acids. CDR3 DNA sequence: TGTGCCAGCAGTCGGGACTTCGCCGGGGAGCTGTTTTTT. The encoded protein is CASSRDFAGELFF.

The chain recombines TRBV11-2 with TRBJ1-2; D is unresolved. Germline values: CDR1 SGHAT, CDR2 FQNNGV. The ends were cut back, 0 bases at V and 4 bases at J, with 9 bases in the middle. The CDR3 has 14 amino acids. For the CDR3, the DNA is TGTGCCAGCAGCTTAGATGGGCAGGCCTATGGCTACACCTTC. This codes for CASSLDGQAYGYTF.

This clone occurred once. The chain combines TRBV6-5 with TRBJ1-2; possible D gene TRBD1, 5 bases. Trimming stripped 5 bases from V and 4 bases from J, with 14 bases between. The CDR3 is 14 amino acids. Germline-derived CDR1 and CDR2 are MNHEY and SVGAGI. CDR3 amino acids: CASSRDRAGYGYTF. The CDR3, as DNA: TGTGCCAGCAGTCGTGACAGAGCCGGCTATGGCTACACCTTC.

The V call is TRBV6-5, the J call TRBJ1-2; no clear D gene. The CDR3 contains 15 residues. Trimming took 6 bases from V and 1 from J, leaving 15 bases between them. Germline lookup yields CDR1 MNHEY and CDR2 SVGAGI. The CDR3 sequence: CASSYAAVGNYGYTF. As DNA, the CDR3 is TGTGCCAGCAGCTATGCCGCGGTGGGTAACTATGGCTACACCTTC.

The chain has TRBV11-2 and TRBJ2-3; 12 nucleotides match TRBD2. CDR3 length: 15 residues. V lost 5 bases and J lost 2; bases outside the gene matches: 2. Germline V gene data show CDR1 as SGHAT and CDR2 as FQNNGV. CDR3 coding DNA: TGTGCCAGCAGCCGGACTAGCGGGGCCACAGATACGCAGTATTTT. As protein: CASSRTSGATDTQYF.

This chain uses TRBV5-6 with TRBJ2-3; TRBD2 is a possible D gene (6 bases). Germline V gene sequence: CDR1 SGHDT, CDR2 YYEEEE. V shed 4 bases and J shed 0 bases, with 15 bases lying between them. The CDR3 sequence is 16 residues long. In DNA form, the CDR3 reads TGTGCCAGCAGCCTTTGGGGAGGTACTAGCACAGATACGCAGTATTTT. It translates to CASSLWGGTSTDTQYF.

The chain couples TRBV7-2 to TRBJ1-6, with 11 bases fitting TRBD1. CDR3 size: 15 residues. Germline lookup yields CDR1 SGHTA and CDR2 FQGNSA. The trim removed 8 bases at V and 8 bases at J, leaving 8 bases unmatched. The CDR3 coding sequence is TGTGCCAGCCGCGTGGACAGGGGGCAAGATTCACCCCTCCACTTT. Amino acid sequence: CASRVDRGQDSPLHF.

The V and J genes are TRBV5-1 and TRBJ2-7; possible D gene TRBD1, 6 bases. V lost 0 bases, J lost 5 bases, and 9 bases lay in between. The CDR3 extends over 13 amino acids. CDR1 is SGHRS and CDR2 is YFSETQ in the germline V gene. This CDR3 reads CASSLESGDEQYF. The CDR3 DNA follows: TGCGCCAGCAGCTTGGAGTCAGGGGACGAGCAGTACTTC.